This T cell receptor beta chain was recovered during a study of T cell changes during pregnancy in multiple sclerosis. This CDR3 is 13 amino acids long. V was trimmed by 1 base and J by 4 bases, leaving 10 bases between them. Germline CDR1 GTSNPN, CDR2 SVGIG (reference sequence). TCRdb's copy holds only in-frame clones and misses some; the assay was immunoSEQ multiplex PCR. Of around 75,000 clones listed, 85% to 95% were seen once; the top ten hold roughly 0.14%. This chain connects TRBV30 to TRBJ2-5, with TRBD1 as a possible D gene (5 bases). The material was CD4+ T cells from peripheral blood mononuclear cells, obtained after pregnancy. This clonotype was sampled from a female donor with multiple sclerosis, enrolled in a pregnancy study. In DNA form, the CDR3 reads TGTGCCTGGAGTGCCGATCAGGGAGAGACCCAGTACTTC. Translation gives CAWSADQGETQYF.